This T cell receptor beta chain was found in a study of breast tumors, draining lymph nodes, adjacent tissues. Study-wide findings and caveats: Tumor T cell lymph node origin was a supported hypothesis, not proven. Findings are consistent with lymph node origin and intratumoral expansion of most tumor T cells. Tumors had less TCR diversity than lymph nodes, more than nontumor tissue.

TCRdb independently ran MiXCR on the multiplex PCR reads; one entry per CDR3 protein. The repertoire holds around 250,000 distinct CDR3 sequences, under 35% seen once, with approximately 3.6% in the top ten. Samples came from axillary lymph nodes draining the breast cancer. Germline CDR1 LNHDA, CDR2 SQIVND (reference sequence). The CDR3 is 16 amino acids. On this clonotype itself: Antigen: not known. A junction end diverges from the germline sequence, so it may reflect a read error.

This TCR was recovered from a female donor with breast cancer. Some clones in this sample may be carry-over from other donors' samples. Sequenced material: axillary lymph node tissue. The chain is built from TRBV19 and TRBJ2-3; 11 bases are shared with TRBD2. The CDR3 sequence is CASSSRLAGSTDAQYF. The CDR3 nucleotides read TGCGCCAGTAGTTCGCGACTAGCGGGGTCCACAGATGCGCAGTATTTT.